The entry that follows covers one T cell receptor (beta chain) sequence. This sample stems from a study of technical replicates of blood from a few donors. The CDR3 is 17 amino acids. Germline V lookup: CDR1 SGHNT, CDR2 YYREEE (reference sequence). The J segment lost 3 bases and the V segment lost 3 bases, leaving 13 bases of the junction unmatched. Sequencing was performed with immunoSEQ multiplex PCR; in TCRdb, only in-frame clones are kept and a portion is missing. The profile shows about 56,000 clones, 90% to 95% of them singletons. This sequence joins TRBV5-4 and TRBJ2-7, with 9 bases lining up with TRBD2. Sequenced sample: PBMCs. The sequence derives from a human donor in good health. Some clones in this sample may be carry-over from other donors' samples. The CDR3 spells CASSSLAGGRRVYEQYF. CDR3 DNA: TGTGCCAGCAGCTCCCTGGCGGGAGGGAGGCGAGTCTACGAGCAGTACTTC.